The 28 T cell receptor beta chains below were found in one sample sequenced in a study of blood T cell repertoires in COVID-19. The data were produced by immunoSEQ multiplex PCR, yet TCRdb's version contains in-frame clones alone and is incomplete. The sample has about 95,000 clones, 75% to 90% seen once; the top ten hold over 5%. The specimen sequenced was peripheral blood. Receptors originate from a man aged 55 to 70 with COVID-19, enrolled during active disease.

This sequence joins TRBV6-5 and TRBJ1-2, with 9 bases fitting TRBD1. V gave up 0 bases and J gave up 4 bases; unmatched junction bases: 3. The V gene's germline CDR1 is MNHEY and CDR2 SVGAGI. The CDR3 contains 15 residues. In nucleotides, the CDR3 is TGTGCCAGCAGTTACTCCAGGACAGGGGTCTATGGCTACACCTTC. This sequence encodes CASSYSRTGVYGYTF.

V usage is TRBV6-4 and J usage is TRBJ2-1, with D possibly being TRBD2 (6 bases). The CDR3 spans 17 residues. Per the germline V gene, CDR1 is MRHNA and CDR2 is SNTAGT. Trimming took 0 bases from V and 4 from J, leaving 16 bases between them. CDR3 sequence: CASSDSEGGRRYNEQFF. The CDR3 DNA is TGTGCCAGCAGTGACTCTGAAGGAGGGCGTAGGTACAATGAGCAGTTCTTC.

The chain combines TRBV5-6 with TRBJ1-2; D may be TRBD1 (6 bases). The CDR3 covers 17 residues. Germline V CDR1 and CDR2: SGHDT, YYEEEE. V lost 3 bases and J 0 bases, leaving 18 bases between the germline ends. CDR3 coding DNA: TGTGCCAGCAGCTCCCTGGTAAACAGGGCTGCTAACTATGGCTACACCTTC. Translation: CASSSLVNRAANYGYTF. The whole variable domain, remainder taken from reference TRBV5-6 and TRBJ1-2, is DAGVTQSPTHLIKTRGQQVTLRCSPKSGHDTVSWYQQALGQGPQFIFQYYEEEERQRGNFPDRFSGHQFPNYSSELNVNALLLGDSALYLCASSSLVNRAANYGYTFGSGTRLTVV.

The count of this clone is one. The J gene is TRBJ1-1, the V gene TRBV6-4, with 10 nucleotides matching TRBD1. V shed 6 bases and J 1 base; nucleotides not matched to a gene: 5. CDR1 MRHNA and CDR2 SNTAGT come from the germline V gene. The CDR3 spans 15 residues. The chain's CDR3 is CASSRDRGRNTEAFF. For the CDR3, the DNA is TGTGCCAGCAGCCGGGACAGGGGTCGGAACACTGAAGCTTTCTTT.

The chain links TRBV30 to TRBJ2-2; TRBD1 is a possible D gene (6 bases). The CDR3 covers 14 residues. V lost 3 bases and J lost 3, with 11 bases in between. Germline V gene sequence: CDR1 GTSNPN, CDR2 SVGIG (reference sequence). The CDR3 region is CAWRRGGYTGELFF. CDR3 nucleotides: TGTGCCTGGAGAAGAGGGGGTTACACCGGGGAGCTGTTTTTT.

This clone was detected only a few times. V usage is TRBV11-3 and J usage is TRBJ2-7; 15 positions agree with TRBD2. Unmatched junction bases numbered 7, after V lost 5 bases and J lost 5 bases. CDR3 length: 16 residues. CDR1 SGHNT and CDR2 YENEEA come from the germline V gene. The CDR3 DNA reads TGTGCCAGCAGCCCTAGGGGGACTAGCGGGAGGCACGAGCAGTACTTC. It specifies CASSPRGTSGRHEQYF.

This clone was counted a single time. The chain combines TRBV4-1 with TRBJ1-1; 10 bases align to TRBD1. Trimming took 1 base from V and 3 from J; bases not matched to a gene: 2. CDR3 length: 15 residues. Germline V lookup: CDR1 MGHRA, CDR2 YSYEKL. The CDR3 region has the DNA TGCGCCAGCAGCCAAGTAGGGACAGGGGACACTGAAGCTTTCTTT. It codes for CASSQVGTGDTEAFF.

The chain carries TRBV18 and TRBJ1-2; 10 positions agree with TRBD1. This CDR3 contains 14 residues. CDR1 is KGHSH, CDR2 LQKENI, per germline. The V gene end was trimmed by 1 base and the J gene end by 6 bases; junction bases not matched to a gene: 2. The CDR3 DNA is TGTGCCAGCTCACCACGGGACAGGGGAGATGGCTACACCTTC. The encoded protein is CASSPRDRGDGYTF.

This clone was picked up one time. The chain combines TRBV30 with TRBJ1-2; 8 bases agree with TRBD1. V shed 0 bases, J shed 8 bases, and the junction held 8 bases outside the gene matches. The CDR3 consists of 14 residues. Germline V lookup: CDR1 GTSNPN, CDR2 SVGIG (reference sequence). The CDR3 loop is CAWSVQGAVGGYTF. CDR3 DNA sequence: TGTGCCTGGAGTGTTCAGGGGGCCGTGGGAGGCTACACCTTC. Full variable domain (outside the CDR3, taken from reference TRBV30 and TRBJ1-2): SQTIHQWPATLVQPVGSPLSLECTVEGTSNPNLYWYRQAAGRGLQLLFYSVGIGQISSEVPQNLSASRPQDRQFILSSKKLLLSDSGFYLCAWSVQGAVGGYTFGSGTRLTVV.

This clone has just one count. CDR3 DNA sequence: TGTGCCAGTCAAAACAGGGAGAGCTATGGCTACACCTTC. Residues: CASQNRESYGYTF. The chain combines TRBV19 with TRBJ1-2; D possibly corresponds to TRBD1 (6 bases). The CDR3 has 13 residues. V was pared by 8 bases and J by 4 bases, with 14 bases between. Germline V gene lookup returns CDR1 LNHDA and CDR2 SQIVND (reference sequence).

This rearrangement joins TRBV7-2 to TRBJ1-3, with D unclear. The V end lost 1 base, the J end lost 0 bases, and 4 bases lay between the germline ends. The CDR3 has 14 residues. Germline values: CDR1 SGHTA, CDR2 FQGNSA. As DNA, the CDR3 is TGTGCCAGCAGCTTAGTGTACTCTGGAAACACCATATATTTT. Amino acid sequence: CASSLVYSGNTIYF.

This chain uses TRBV30 with TRBJ1-2; 7 nucleotides align to TRBD1. The CDR3 sequence is 11 residues long. The V gene's germline CDR1 is GTSNPN and CDR2 SVGIG (reference sequence). Germline trimming cut 1 base from V and 10 bases from J; bases unmatched to any gene: 3. CDR3 residues: CAWSETGDYTF. In DNA form, the CDR3 reads TGTGCCTGGAGTGAAACAGGGGACTACACCTTC.

This chain links TRBV18 with TRBJ2-2; the match to TRBD1 covers 8 bases. CDR1 KGHSH and CDR2 LQKENI come from the germline V gene. The CDR3 is 16 amino acids. The V segment lost 3 bases and the J segment 5 bases; nucleotides outside the gene matches: 8. The CDR3 DNA reads as TGTGCCAGCTCACCGTTTACAGGGGGATTAACCGGGGAGCTGTTTTTT. Protein: CASSPFTGGLTGELFF.

CDR3 region: CASSLEQDNTYEQYF. DNA of the CDR3: TGTGCCAGCAGCTTAGAGCAGGACAACACCTACGAGCAGTACTTC. The V and J genes are TRBV11-2 and TRBJ2-7; TRBD1 might be the D (5 bases). This CDR3 region has 15 residues. CDR1 is SGHAT and CDR2 is FQNNGV in the germline V gene. Trimming stripped 0 bases from V and 2 bases from J, with 11 bases between.

The chain employs TRBV11-3 and TRBJ1-3; tentatively, D is TRBD1 (5 bases). The V gene's germline CDR1 is SGHNT and CDR2 YENEEA. CDR3 size: 14 residues. V shed 5 bases and J shed 8 bases, with 16 bases lying between them. The CDR3: CASSRSDGGDTIYF. In DNA, the CDR3 is TGTGCCAGCAGCAGATCGGACGGGGGGGACACCATATATTTT.

This sequence joins TRBV30 and TRBJ1-3; TRBD1 is a possible D gene (6 bases). Trimming cost V 8 bases and J 0 bases, with 14 bases left between them. Germline V gene data show CDR1 as GTSNPN and CDR2 as SVGIG (reference sequence). CDR3 length: 14 residues. The CDR3 DNA sequence: TGTGCCGGCCGACAGGACAACTCTGGAAACACCATATATTTT. This encodes CAGRQDNSGNTIYF.

J is TRBJ2-1 and V is TRBV30; 9 bases agree with TRBD2. The CDR3 is made up of 15 amino acids. Germline V gene sequence: CDR1 GTSNPN, CDR2 SVGIG (reference sequence). CDR3 in DNA: TGTGCTTATACGGGGCGGGAGGGGGGCTACAATGAGCAGTTCTTC. Residues: CAYTGREGGYNEQFF.

This chain joins TRBV5-4 and TRBJ1-6; no clear D gene. The CDR3 consists of 14 residues. V shed 3 bases and J shed 9 bases, with 13 bases lying between them. CDR1 is SGHNT, CDR2 YYREEE, per germline (reference sequence). For the CDR3, the DNA is TGTGCCAGCAGCTCGAGTCGGGAAGTTTCACCCCTCCACTTT. Encoded protein: CASSSSREVSPLHF.

In its sample, this clone is medium-sized (0.01 to 0.1%). The V and J genes are TRBV4-2 and TRBJ2-1; 8 nucleotides match TRBD2. The CDR3 is 16 amino acids. The J segment lost 6 bases and the V segment lost 4 bases, leaving 11 bases of the junction unmatched. CDR1 and CDR2 from the germline V gene are LGHNA and YNFKEQ. The CDR3 loop reads CASSLKSGRGVNEQFF. Here the CDR3 DNA reads TGTGCCAGCAGCCTCAAGTCCGGGAGGGGTGTCAATGAGCAGTTCTTC.

The chain couples TRBV19 to TRBJ2-1, with TRBD2 matching over 8 bases. The length of the CDR3 is 12 residues. Germline assignment: CDR1 LNHDA and CDR2 SQIVND (reference sequence). After removal of 7 bases from V and 9 bases from J, the junction contained 5 bases not matched to a gene. This CDR3 reads CASTSGQREQFF. The CDR3 nucleotides are TGTGCCAGTACTAGCGGGCAGCGTGAGCAGTTCTTC.

V is TRBV5-4 and J is TRBJ2-7, with a weak D call TRBD1 (5 bases). V lost 0 bases to trimming and J lost 2 bases, with 12 bases between them. The CDR3 length is 15 residues. The germline CDR1 and CDR2 sequences are SGHNT and YYREEE (reference sequence). CDR3 nucleotide sequence: TGTGCCAGCAGCTTGGCGGGCAGGGTTCCCTACGAGCAGTACTTC. Translating it yields CASSLAGRVPYEQYF. The full variable domain, with the rest looked up from reference TRBV5-4 and TRBJ2-7, is ETGVTQSPTHLIKTRGQQVTLRCSSQSGHNTVSWYQQALGQGPQFIFQYYREEENGRGNFPPRFSGLQFPNYSSELNVNALELDDSALYLCASSLAGRVPYEQYFGPGTRLTVT.

This clone was observed a few times. V usage is TRBV19 and J usage is TRBJ2-1; 8 positions match TRBD1. This CDR3 has 16 amino acids. Looked up from germline, CDR1 is LNHDA and CDR2 is SQIVND (reference sequence). V trimming: 6 bases; J trimming: 1 base; junction bases outside the gene matches: 8. The CDR3 sequence: CASSQGAGKSYNEQFF. In DNA, the CDR3 is TGTGCCAGTAGCCAGGGGGCGGGAAAGTCCTACAATGAGCAGTTCTTC.

V is TRBV5-1 and J is TRBJ2-5; 9 bases are shared with TRBD2. This CDR3 has 16 residues. Germline V gene data show CDR1 as SGHRS and CDR2 as YFSETQ. The V and J ends lost 0 bases and 3 bases, in that order; junction bases with no gene match: 6. CDR3 sequence (DNA): TGCGCCAGCAGCTTGGAGGGACTAGCTTTAGAAGAGACCCAGTACTTC. The encoded protein is CASSLEGLALEETQYF.

The CDR3 sequence is CASSLKGGDEQYF. In DNA form, the CDR3 reads TGCGCCAGCAGCCTGAAGGGAGGGGACGAGCAGTACTTC. The chain joins TRBV4-1 to TRBJ2-7, with TRBD2 matching 7 bases. With 4 bases clipped from V and 5 bases from J, the junction kept 5 bases outside the gene matches. Germline V lookup: CDR1 MGHRA, CDR2 YSYEKL. This CDR3 contains 13 residues.

The genes are TRBV7-2 and TRBJ1-5; TRBD1 aligns across 11 bases. CDR1 is SGHTA and CDR2 is FQGNSA in the germline V gene. The CDR3 totals 15 residues. V dropped 1 base and J dropped 7; count of bases not matched to a gene: 3. CDR3 in DNA: TGTGCCAGCAGCTTAGGGACAGGGGGCCTCCAGCCCCAGCATTTT. Translation gives CASSLGTGGLQPQHF.

The rearrangement uses TRBV4-2 and TRBJ2-5; 11 bases align to TRBD2. CDR3 length: 17 amino acids. V lost 4 bases and J lost 1; bases outside the gene matches: 8. CDR1 and CDR2 from the germline V gene are LGHNA and YNFKEQ. CDR3 sequence (DNA): TGTGCCAGCAGCCTACTCTTTAGCGGGAGGGGCCAAGAGACCCAGTACTTC. Amino acids: CASSLLFSGRGQETQYF.

The chain is built from TRBV3-1 (or the pseudogene TRBV3-2) and TRBJ2-5, with unresolved D. CDR1 is LGHDT, CDR2 YNNKEL, per germline (reference sequence). The CDR3 contains 14 residues. Trimming pared 3 bases from V and 5 bases from J, leaving 13 bases between. CDR3 nucleotides: TGTGCCAGCAGCCAGACACAGTCGGTGGAGACCCAGTACTTC. Its protein product is CASSQTQSVETQYF.

The sample holds one count of this clone. The chain uses TRBV6-2 or TRBV6-3 and TRBJ1-4; the match to TRBD1 covers 9 bases. J was trimmed by 1 base and V by 6 bases; bases with no gene match: 6. Germline V gene sequence: CDR1 MNHEY, CDR2 SVGEGT. The CDR3 is 16 residues long. CDR3 protein: CASSAQGAGTNEKLFF. CDR3 nucleotides: TGTGCCAGCAGCGCACAGGGGGCCGGAACTAATGAAAAACTGTTTTTT.